These 8 T cell receptor beta chains came from one sample sequenced in a study of blood T cell repertoires in COVID-19. Sequenced by immunoSEQ multiplex PCR; TCRdb stores in-frame clones only, minus some. The sample has roughly 140,000 clones; 84% are singletons. Specimen: PBMCs or T cells enriched from blood (not recorded which). The receptors here all came from a woman aged 45-60 years who had been exposed to COVID-19.

This clone was counted between two and nine times. The chain employs TRBV6-5 and TRBJ2-2; 11 bases align to TRBD1. There are 14 residues in the CDR3. V lost 8 bases, J lost 7 bases, and 6 bases stayed unmatched. The germline V gene has CDR1 MNHEY and CDR2 SVGAGI. CDR3 residues: CASVRDRGVGELFF. The CDR3 region has the DNA TGTGCCAGCGTACGGGACAGGGGGGTCGGGGAGCTGTTTTTT.

This chain links TRBV19 with TRBJ1-6, with a weak D call TRBD1 (6 bases). Germline V lookup: CDR1 LNHDA, CDR2 SQIVND (reference sequence). This CDR3 has 15 amino acids. V lost 1 base to trimming and J lost 9 bases, with 13 bases between them. The CDR3 reads CASSIAGGIGSPLHF. The CDR3, as DNA: TGTGCCAGTAGTATAGCGGGGGGCATCGGTTCACCCCTCCACTTT. Full variable domain (outside the CDR3, taken from reference TRBV19 and TRBJ1-6): DGGITQSPKYLFRKEGQNVTLSCEQNLNHDAMYWYRQDPGQGLRLIYYSQIVNDFQKGDIAEGYSVSREKKESFPLTVTSAQKNPTAFYLCASSIAGGIGSPLHFGNGTRLTVT.

This chain connects TRBV19 to TRBJ1-2; D call uncertain. V was clipped by 7 bases and J by 3 bases, with 12 bases between them. The CDR3 spans 13 residues. CDR1 and CDR2 (germline): LNHDA, SQIVND (reference sequence). The CDR3 here is CASTYGRDYGYTF. The CDR3 DNA is TGTGCCAGTACCTATGGGAGGGACTATGGCTACACCTTC.

The gene calls are TRBV19 and TRBJ2-2; 7 bases match TRBD2. The CDR3 totals 13 residues. CDR1 and CDR2 from the germline V gene are LNHDA and SQIVND (reference sequence). After removal of 11 bases from V and 4 bases from J, the junction contained 7 bases not matched to a gene. CDR3: CAGGVVPTGELFF. For the CDR3, the DNA is TGTGCCGGGGGGGTAGTTCCCACCGGGGAGCTGTTTTTT.

CDR3 DNA sequence: TGCGCCAGCAGCCTGGGACTAGCGGGAGCAGATACGCAGTATTTT. It encodes CASSLGLAGADTQYF. The chain carries TRBV4-3 and TRBJ2-3, with 14 bases that match TRBD2. The CDR3 is 15 amino acids. With V trimmed by 4 bases and J by 4 bases, 1 base remained unmatched. Germline CDR1 LGHNA, CDR2 YSLEER.

The chain carries TRBV29-1 and TRBJ1-1; 8 nucleotides match TRBD1. This CDR3 region has 12 residues. Germline loops: CDR1 SQVTM, CDR2 ANQGSEA. V shed 8 bases, J shed 7 bases, and the junction held 9 bases outside the gene matches. CDR3 sequence reads: CSHRTGKGEAFF. CDR3 sequence (DNA): TGCAGCCACCGGACAGGGAAGGGTGAAGCTTTCTTT.

The genes are TRBV14 and TRBJ2-1; possibly TRBD1 for D (7 bases). Germline CDR1 is SGHDN and CDR2 is FVKESK. The CDR3 sequence is 21 residues long. The V gene lost 0 bases and the J gene lost 0 bases, with 24 bases spanning the gap. The DNA for the CDR3 is TGTGCCAGCAGCCAAGATCGGGGGACAGTACCCTACAGTCGCTCCTACAATGAGCAGTTCTTC. Its protein product is CASSQDRGTVPYSRSYNEQFF.

J is TRBJ2-1 and V is TRBV7-2, with 13 bases lining up with TRBD2. CDR3 length equals 15 residues. Germline-derived CDR1 and CDR2 are SGHTA and FQGNSA. The trim removed 4 bases at V and 9 bases at J, leaving 6 bases unmatched. The CDR3 DNA is TGTGCCAGCAGCTGGACTAGCGGGAGTATGGTTGAGCAGTTCTTC. It encodes CASSWTSGSMVEQFF. Based on the CDR3 plus reference TRBV7-2 and TRBJ2-1, the full variable domain is GAGVSQSPSNKVTEKGKDVELRCDPISGHTALYWYRQSLGQGLEFLIYFQGNSAPDKSGLPSDRFSAERTGGSVSTLTIQRTQQEDSAVYLCASSWTSGSMVEQFFGPGTRLTVL.